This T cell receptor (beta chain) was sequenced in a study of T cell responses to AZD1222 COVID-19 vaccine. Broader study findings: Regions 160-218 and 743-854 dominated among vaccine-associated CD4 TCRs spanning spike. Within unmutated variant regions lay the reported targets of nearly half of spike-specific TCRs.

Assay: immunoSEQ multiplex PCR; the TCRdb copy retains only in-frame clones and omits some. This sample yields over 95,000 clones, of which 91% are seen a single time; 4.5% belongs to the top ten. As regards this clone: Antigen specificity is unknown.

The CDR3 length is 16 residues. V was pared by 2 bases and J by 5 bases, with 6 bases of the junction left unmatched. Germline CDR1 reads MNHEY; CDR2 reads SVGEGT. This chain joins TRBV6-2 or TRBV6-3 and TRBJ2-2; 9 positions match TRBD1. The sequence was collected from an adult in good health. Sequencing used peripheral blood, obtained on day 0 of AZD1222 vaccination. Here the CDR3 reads CASSYRGQGRTGELFF. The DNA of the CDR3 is TGTGCCAGCAGTTACCGGGGACAGGGCAGGACCGGGGAGCTGTTTTTT.